The 13 T cell receptor beta chains below come from one sample, sequenced in a study of monozygotic twins with inflammatory bowel disease. No DNA is given; TCRdb re-called the 5' RACE reads and lists each CDR3 protein once. The data show 110,000 or so distinct CDR3 sequences, and the top ten clones hold about an eighth. Sample: blood. These receptors all stem from a human donor with ulcerative colitis or Crohn's disease, or a healthy co-twin of an affected twin (not recorded which).

The chain has TRBV10-3 and TRBJ1-5. Germline V CDR1 and CDR2: ENHRY, SYGVKD. This CDR3 has 11 amino acids. CDR3 amino acids: CAISDGGPQHF.

The chain is built from TRBV24-1 and TRBJ2-7; TCRdb calls TRBD1, which cannot be checked without DNA. Germline V CDR1 and CDR2: KGHDR, SFDVKD. The CDR3 contains 13 residues. Here the CDR3 reads CATSIGQGYEQYF.

The V gene is TRBV7-9, the J gene TRBJ2-7; TCRdb's assignment of TRBD1 cannot be checked, as there is no DNA. The CDR3 loop spans 13 amino acids. Germline lookup yields CDR1 SEHNR and CDR2 FQNEAQ (reference sequence). CDR3 protein: CASREPGQYEQYF.

The chain links TRBV5-1 to TRBJ1-1; TCRdb designates TRBD1, a call that cannot be tested without DNA. This CDR3 has 16 residues. The germline gives CDR1 SGHRS, CDR2 YFSETQ. The CDR3 region is CASSLARTGENTEAFF.

The V call is TRBV6-1, the J call TRBJ2-7; TCRdb designates TRBD2, a call that cannot be tested without DNA. The CDR3 is 14 amino acids. Germline CDR1 reads MNHNS; CDR2 reads SASEGT. CDR3 sequence reads: CASSPVTRSYEQYF.

The chain recombines TRBV12-5 with TRBJ2-7; as DNA is missing, the TRBD1 call by TCRdb cannot be tested. The germline CDR1 and CDR2 sequences are LGHNT and FRNRAP. The CDR3 runs 17 residues. The CDR3 protein is CASGLAGGSGRPYEQYF.

J is TRBJ1-1 and V is TRBV20-1; TCRdb's D call of TRBD1 is untestable without DNA. Germline V CDR1 and CDR2: DFQATT, SNEGSKA (reference sequence). The CDR3 contains 13 residues. The CDR3: CSAFGQGNTEAFF.

The rearrangement uses TRBV19 and TRBJ1-6; with no DNA, the TCRdb D assignment of TRBD1 cannot be verified. Germline CDR1 reads LNHDA; CDR2 reads SQIVND (reference sequence). The CDR3 is 15 residues long. The CDR3 here is CASSFSRDTLSPLHF.

V usage is TRBV7-2 and J usage is TRBJ1-1; no DNA is available, so the TRBD1 call from TCRdb remains unchecked. Germline CDR1 and CDR2: SGHTA and FQGNSA. This CDR3 comprises 13 residues. The CDR3 here is CASSFRGATEAFF.

The chain combines TRBV11-2 with TRBJ1-1; the TRBD1 assignment by TCRdb is unverifiable without DNA. Germline V gene data show CDR1 as SGHAT and CDR2 as FQNNGV. The CDR3 is made up of 16 amino acids. The CDR3 sequence is CASSNPGGGLNTEAFF.

This chain uses TRBV3-1 with TRBJ2-3. Germline V gene lookup returns CDR1 LGHDT and CDR2 YNNKEL (reference sequence). The CDR3 totals 14 residues. The CDR3 region is CASSQDASTDTQYF.

The chain joins TRBV7-9 to TRBJ1-1; TCRdb indicates TRBD1, and absent DNA this call remains unverified. Germline CDR1 and CDR2: SEHNR and FQNEAQ (reference sequence). The CDR3 is made up of 14 amino acids. CDR3 region: CASSTGQGDTEAFF.

The chain couples TRBV4-3 to TRBJ1-3. This CDR3 is built from 16 residues. Germline V gene data show CDR1 as LGHNA and CDR2 as YSLEER. CDR3 protein: CASSQDREVSGNTIYF.